This paragraph reports one TCR beta chain. The data were taken from a study of blood T cell repertoires in COVID-19. Study-wide background: Spain, Italy and the United States supplied samples that represented acute and convalescent COVID-19. T cells, B-cell-depleted T cells, or PBMCs supplied cDNA or gDNA.

In the authors' methods: Amplification of reference gene primers was used by the study to estimate nucleated cell counts. Profiled with immunoSEQ multiplex PCR; TCRdb holds only in-frame clones, not every one. That table furnishes V, J and clone size, whereas the DNA furnished D and trimming. The profile covers over 200,000 clones, with about 90% appearing a single time and 1.5% to 2% taken by the ten largest. Trimming cost V 5 bases and J 5 bases, with 18 bases left between them. The CDR3 length is 15 residues. Looked up from germline, CDR1 is LNHDA and CDR2 is SQIVND (reference sequence). The rearrangement uses TRBV19 and TRBJ2-5; a weak D match, TRBD2 (6 bases). This receptor was obtained from a man aged 35 to 55 with active or convalescent COVID-19. The sequenced sample consisted of peripheral blood. For the CDR3, the DNA is TGTGCCAGTAGTCTGTCGGGCCCCCGGGGGGAGACCCAGTACTTC. This gives the protein CASSLSGPRGETQYF.